The 23 T cell receptor beta chains given below trace back to one sample, sequenced in a study of Graves' ophthalmopathy and Graves' hyperthyroidism (dated by TCRdb to the late 2010s). Sequencing took place on an Illumina HiSeq 2000. TCR beta CDR3 regions were amplified from RNA transcripts for repertoire sequencing. The first round was an RT-PCR using HTBI primers with the Qiagen OneStep RT-PCR kit, and this first round was followed by a second-round multiplex PCR, then size selection and purification. The public reads were reprocessed in TCRdb via fastp at Q25 and MiXCR, keeping in-frame beta chains. Each entry is one CDR3 protein sequence, shown with its most common DNA and genes. The table for this sample lists some 380,000 distinct CDR3 sequences; approximately 15% of them were counted only once. Roughly 7% of the sample lies in the top ten. The sample comprised peripheral blood. These receptors originate from a woman aged 18-29 years with stable Graves' hyperthyroidism. Donor details come from another sample of the same person, matched by shared clones.

This clonotype was recorded at least ten times. The chain couples TRBV6-1 to TRBJ2-2; TRBD1 agrees at 8 bases. Per germline, CDR1 MNHNS and CDR2 SASEGT. V shed 6 bases and J 4 bases; nucleotides not matched to a gene: 4. CDR3 length: 14 residues. Here the CDR3 reads CASRLDRVTGELFF. CDR3 in DNA: TGTGCCAGCAGACTGGACAGGGTCACCGGGGAGCTGTTTTTT.

This clonotype was observed many times. V is TRBV6-5 and J is TRBJ1-1; no clear D. Germline V gene sequence: CDR1 MNHEY, CDR2 SVGAGI. CDR3 length equals 17 residues. V lost 0 bases and J 1 base, leaving 15 bases between the germline ends. Written as DNA, the CDR3 is TGTGCCAGCAGTTACTCGATCCCGGCGGCGGGGAACACTGAAGCTTTCTTT. It is translated as CASSYSIPAAGNTEAFF.

This clonotype was seen repeatedly, ten times or more. The chain uses TRBV7-8 and TRBJ1-5, with 9 bases fitting TRBD1. This CDR3 spans 12 amino acids. Germline V gene sequence: CDR1 SGHVS, CDR2 FQNEAQ. J was trimmed by 4 bases and V by 8 bases; bases with no gene match: 0. CDR3 in DNA: TGTGCCAGCGGGACAGGGAATCAGCCCCAGCATTTT. This sequence encodes CASGTGNQPQHF.

Ten or more counts support this clonotype. The chain employs TRBV10-3 and TRBJ1-1; D remains ambiguous. Per germline, CDR1 ENHRY and CDR2 SYGVKD. This CDR3 region has 14 residues. V was pared by 3 bases and J by 1 base, with 9 bases between. In DNA, the CDR3 is TGTGCCATCAGTGAATCTCAAAGGAACACTGAAGCTTTCTTT. Translating gives CAISESQRNTEAFF.

Ten or more counts support this clonotype. This chain joins TRBV6-5 and TRBJ1-1; a possible D gene is TRBD1 (5 bases). The CDR3 extends over 14 amino acids. The germline V and J ends were trimmed by 0 bases and 4 bases, with 9 bases remaining between them. The germline gives CDR1 MNHEY, CDR2 SVGAGI. The CDR3 DNA reads TGTGCCAGCAGTTACTCAGGGGCGCCCACTGAAGCTTTCTTT. This gives the protein CASSYSGAPTEAFF.

This clonotype was recorded at least ten times. The J gene is TRBJ2-7, the V gene TRBV2; the D gene is possibly TRBD2 (6 bases). The CDR3 spans 12 residues. The germline V and J ends were trimmed by 8 bases and 1 base, with 9 bases remaining between them. In germline, CDR1 is SNHLY, CDR2 FYNNEI. For the CDR3, the DNA is TGTGCCAGCGGTCGGGAGTCCTACGAGCAGTACTTC. Translated, it gives CASGRESYEQYF.

This clonotype was seen repeatedly, ten times or more. This rearrangement joins TRBV12-3 or TRBV12-4 to TRBJ1-1; 10 nucleotides align to TRBD1. Trimming cost V 4 bases and J 9 bases; bases outside gene matches: 5. The CDR3 has 13 amino acids. DNA of the CDR3: TGTGCCAGCAGTTCCGGGACAGGGGTAAAAGCTTTCTTT. Amino acid sequence: CASSSGTGVKAFF.

The chain is built from TRBV12-3 or TRBV12-4 and TRBJ1-1, with 7 bases identical to TRBD1. The length of the CDR3 is 11 residues. V lost 7 bases and J lost 11; bases outside the gene matches: 7. In DNA form, the CDR3 reads TGTGCCAGCAATCAGGGGGTAGGGGCTTTCTTT. This codes for CASNQGVGAFF.

This clonotype was found many times. The chain employs TRBV6-2 or TRBV6-3 and TRBJ1-6; D ambiguous. This CDR3 has 12 residues. Germline lookup yields CDR1 MNHEY and CDR2 SVGEGT. Deletions cut 6 bases from V and 7 bases from J, with 7 bases between. The CDR3 DNA sequence: TGTGCCAGCAGGGGCCCGAATTCACCCCTCCACTTT. Encoded protein: CASRGPNSPLHF.

V and J are TRBV4-2 and TRBJ1-2; 8 bases agree with TRBD1. V lost 0 bases to trimming and J lost 8 bases; unmatched junction nucleotides: 11. Germline CDR1 and CDR2: LGHNA and YNFKEQ. This CDR3 region has 16 residues. The CDR3, as DNA: TGTGCCAGCAGCCAAGATTGGGAAACAGGGGGTGAGGGCTACACCTTC. It encodes CASSQDWETGGEGYTF.

In this sample, this clonotype turned up many times. V gene TRBV28 combines with J gene TRBJ1-2, with D possibly being TRBD1 (5 bases). Germline-derived CDR1 and CDR2 are MDHEN and SYDVKM. Between the trimmed V and J ends, which lost 6 bases and 0 bases, there was a span of 11 bases. The CDR3 covers 14 residues. The CDR3 is CASSPGSSNYGYTF. The CDR3 DNA reads as TGTGCCAGCAGCCCAGGGTCTTCTAACTATGGCTACACCTTC.

Note on this clonotype: Given a much more abundant clone one base away, this may be a read error. The chain employs TRBV27 and TRBJ2-7; 7 nucleotides match TRBD2. Germline CDR1 is MNHEY and CDR2 is SMNVEV (reference sequence). The CDR3 sequence is 15 residues long. V shed 10 bases and J 0 bases; nucleotides not matched to a gene: 12. The CDR3 region is CAISGAGGFSYEQYF. In nucleotides, the CDR3 is TGTGCCATCAGCGGGGCGGGCGGTTTCTCCTACGAGCAGTACTTC.

This clonotype turned up a few times. V gene TRBV4-1 combines with J gene TRBJ2-7; the match to TRBD1 covers 10 bases. CDR1 and CDR2 (germline): MGHRA, YSYEKL. This CDR3 spans 18 amino acids. With V trimmed by 1 base and J by 3 bases, 12 bases remained unmatched. Here the CDR3 DNA reads TGCGCCAGCAGCCAAGCTGACAGGGGGCCCAACCATTTCTACGAGCAGTACTTC. As protein: CASSQADRGPNHFYEQYF.

In its sample, this clonotype was seen many times. The chain joins TRBV12-3 or TRBV12-4 to TRBJ2-5, with 7 bases lining up with TRBD2. The length of the CDR3 is 17 residues. Trimming cost V 5 bases and J 5 bases; bases outside gene matches: 17. The CDR3 DNA reads as TGTGCCAGCAGTCTCCAACGGACCGGGAAGGGAGGGGAGACCCAGTACTTC. Residues: CASSLQRTGKGGETQYF.

This clonotype was recorded at least ten times. The rearrangement joins TRBV27 to TRBJ1-5; possible D gene TRBD1, 5 bases. Germline V CDR1 and CDR2: MNHEY, SMNVEV (reference sequence). The CDR3 runs 14 residues. V was shortened by 2 bases and J by 5 bases, with 10 bases between the two germline ends. CDR3 DNA sequence: TGTGCCAGCAGTTTAGGGCCCAGGGATCAGCCCCAGCATTTT. Translating it yields CASSLGPRDQPQHF.

This clonotype was observed a handful of times. The J gene is TRBJ1-2, the V gene TRBV24-1; D uncertain. V shed 6 bases and J shed 0 bases, with 4 bases lying between them. CDR1 is KGHDR and CDR2 is SFDVKD in the germline V gene. The CDR3 is 12 residues long. The CDR3 is CATSLSNYGYTF. DNA of the CDR3: TGTGCCACCAGTTTGTCTAACTATGGCTACACCTTC.

This sequence joins TRBV12-5 and TRBJ1-3; 8 bases map to TRBD1. This CDR3 is 19 amino acids long. The V and J ends lost 2 bases and 4 bases, in that order; junction bases with no gene match: 16. Looked up from germline, CDR1 is LGHNT and CDR2 is FRNRAP. The CDR3 is CASGLPRALGQGSGNTIYF. In nucleotides, the CDR3 is TGTGCTAGTGGTTTGCCCAGAGCCTTAGGACAGGGTTCCGGAAACACCATATATTTT.

In this sample, this clonotype turned up many times. As DNA, the CDR3 is TGCAGCGTGAGTCAGTCAAACTATGGCTACACCTTC. It yields the protein CSVSQSNYGYTF. The chain combines TRBV29-1 with TRBJ1-2; D is uncertain. Trimming stripped 6 bases from V and 2 bases from J, with 10 bases between. Germline V CDR1 and CDR2: SQVTM, ANQGSEA. This CDR3 contains 12 residues.

This clonotype was recorded at least ten times. The chain has TRBV6-5 and TRBJ2-6, with D maybe TRBD1 (5 bases). Per germline, CDR1 MNHEY and CDR2 SVGAGI. V was pared by 2 bases and J by 0 bases, with 8 bases between. This CDR3 is 16 amino acids long. The CDR3 nucleotides read TGTGCCAGCAGTTACCAGGGTTTCTCTGGGGCCAACGTCCTGACTTTC. Protein product: CASSYQGFSGANVLTF.

As for this clonotype: A much larger clone lies a single base off, so this may be a read error. This CDR3 is CASSLFEGQPQHF. CDR3 sequence (DNA): TGTGCCAGCAGCTTATTTGAGGGCCAGCCCCAGCATTTT. The genes are TRBV7-3 and TRBJ1-5; D is undetermined. V dropped 2 bases and J dropped 7 bases, with 9 bases sitting between them. The CDR3 totals 13 residues. Germline-derived CDR1 and CDR2 are SGHTA and FQGTGA. Looking up the rest from reference TRBV7-3 and TRBJ1-5 gives the full variable domain: GAGVSQTPSNKVTEKGKYVELRCDPISGHTALYWYRQSLGQGPEFLIYFQGTGAADDSGLPNDRFFAVRPEGSVSTLKIQRTERGDSAVYLCASSLFEGQPQHFGDGTRLSIL.

This clonotype turned up a few times. This rearrangement joins TRBV19 to TRBJ2-2; a weak D match, TRBD1 (6 bases). The CDR3 loop spans 15 amino acids. Germline-derived CDR1 and CDR2 are LNHDA and SQIVND (reference sequence). V gave up 8 bases and J gave up 2 bases, with 15 bases separating them. Here the CDR3 reads CASAQGQGNTGELFF. The CDR3 DNA is TGTGCCAGTGCGCAGGGGCAGGGAAACACCGGGGAGCTGTTTTTT. Looking up the rest from reference TRBV19 and TRBJ2-2 gives the full variable domain: DGGITQSPKYLFRKEGQNVTLSCEQNLNHDAMYWYRQDPGQGLRLIYYSQIVNDFQKGDIAEGYSVSREKKESFPLTVTSAQKNPTAFYLCASAQGQGNTGELFFGEGSRLTVL.

This clonotype was seen at least ten times. The V gene is TRBV27, the J gene TRBJ2-7; TRBD1 aligns across 10 bases. Germline V CDR1 and CDR2: MNHEY, SMNVEV (reference sequence). Trimming took 5 bases from V and 6 from J; bases not matched to a gene: 4. The CDR3 has 13 amino acids. This CDR3 reads CASSTGQGREQYF. The CDR3 nucleotides are TGTGCCAGCAGTACGGGACAGGGGCGCGAGCAGTACTTC.

This clonotype was detected ten times or more. The chain couples TRBV6-5 to TRBJ2-2, with TRBD2 matching over 7 bases. In germline, CDR1 is MNHEY, CDR2 SVGAGI. V lost 7 bases, J lost 6 bases, and 14 bases stayed unmatched. The CDR3 runs to 16 residues. The DNA for the CDR3 is TGTGCCAGCACCCTCCAGGCAGTTCGGGGGGCCGGGGAGCTGTTTTTT. It specifies CASTLQAVRGAGELFF.